The 21 T cell receptor beta chains below were found in one sample sequenced in a study of PD-1 blockade in classical Hodgkin lymphoma. In every patient, relapse followed autologous stem cell transplantation, while exposure to brentuximab vedotin differed. Sequencing used immunoSEQ multiplex PCR; TCRdb keeps in-frame clones, though not all of them. The sample lists more than 140,000 clones, 78% seen once, with roughly a tenth in the top ten. The material was peripheral blood mononuclear cells (PBMCs), obtained before the second cycle of nivolumab. These receptor sequences come from a human donor with classical Hodgkin lymphoma.

For this clone: A much larger clone is a single base away; this may be a read error. The chain joins TRBV2 to TRBJ2-7; no reliable D call. The CDR3 is made up of 12 amino acids. V gave up 4 bases and J gave up 4 bases, with 8 bases separating them. From germline, CDR1 is SNHLY and CDR2 FYNNEI. CDR3 loop: CASSGRSYEQYF. The CDR3 DNA follows: TGTGCCAGCAGTGGCAGGAGTTACGAGCAGTACTTC. The variable domain in full, with the rest retrieved from reference TRBV2 and TRBJ2-7, is EPEVTQTPSHQVTQMGQEVILRCVPISNHLYFYWYRQILGQKVEFLVSFYNNEISEKSEIFDDQFSVERPDGSNFTLKIRSTKLEDSAMYFCASSGRSYEQYFGPGTRLTVT.

The chain combines TRBV9 with TRBJ1-2; D is perhaps TRBD1 (5 bases). The CDR3 is 14 residues long. V was pared by 2 bases and J by 5 bases, with 13 bases between. The V gene's germline CDR1 is SGDLS and CDR2 YYNGEE. In DNA form, the CDR3 reads TGTGCCAGCAGCGTCGGGGCCCTTCTTTATGGCTACACCTTC. Protein sequence: CASSVGALLYGYTF.

V gene TRBV27 combines with J gene TRBJ2-7, with TRBD1 matching over 7 bases. V lost 2 bases and J lost 2; bases outside the gene matches: 6. CDR1 and CDR2 (germline): MNHEY, SMNVEV (reference sequence). The CDR3 loop spans 15 amino acids. DNA of the CDR3: TGTGCCAGCAGTTTAGCTGGGACAGAGACCTACGAGCAGTACTTC. Encoded protein: CASSLAGTETYEQYF.

The chain carries TRBV6-1 and TRBJ2-7; D tentatively fits TRBD1 or TRBD2 (5 bases each). This CDR3 has 12 residues. Germline V CDR1 and CDR2: MNHNS, SASEGT. V was cut by 6 bases and J by 6 bases, with 12 bases left in between. In nucleotides, the CDR3 is TGTGCCAGCAGCCGGGACCATGTCGAGCAGTACTTC. Translating gives CASSRDHVEQYF.

This clone has only one observation. The chain carries TRBV6-5 and TRBJ1-3, with 7 positions matching TRBD1. Germline lookup yields CDR1 MNHEY and CDR2 SVGAGI. J lost 3 bases, V lost 2 bases, and 7 bases had no gene match. CDR3 length equals 16 residues. The DNA of the CDR3 is TGTGCCAGCAGTTACGCGGGACAGACGTATGGAAACACCATATATTTT. Translated: CASSYAGQTYGNTIYF.

This sequence joins TRBV7-7 and TRBJ2-3; 9 positions agree with TRBD1. The junction had 5 bases not matched to a gene; V was cut back by 5 bases and J by 2 bases. The germline V gene encodes CDR1 SSHAT and CDR2 FNYEAQ (reference sequence). The CDR3 runs to 15 residues. The CDR3 spells CASSPGTGFTDTQYF. CDR3 nucleotide sequence: TGTGCCAGCAGCCCCGGGACAGGGTTCACAGATACGCAGTATTTT.

This sequence joins TRBV6-5 and TRBJ1-2; no definite D call. The CDR3 covers 13 residues. Trimming removed 2 bases at V and 6 bases at J, with 10 bases between. Germline-derived CDR1 and CDR2 are MNHEY and SVGAGI. The CDR3 protein is CASSYSGAHGYTF. Here the CDR3 DNA reads TGTGCCAGCAGTTACAGTGGAGCTCATGGCTACACCTTC.

The CDR3 spells CASSLRGFYGTDTQYF. The CDR3, as DNA: TGTGCCAGCAGCTTAAGGGGATTCTATGGCACAGATACGCAGTATTTT. The V call is TRBV11-1, the J call TRBJ2-3; possible D gene TRBD1, 5 bases. The CDR3 totals 16 residues. Germline CDR1 reads SGHAT; CDR2 reads FQDESV (reference sequence). Trimming removed 2 bases at V and 1 base at J, with 13 bases between.

In its sample, this clone was seen a few times. The chain recombines TRBV6-5 with TRBJ1-4; no definite D call. V shed 6 bases and J shed 7 bases, with 9 bases lying between them. Germline CDR1 MNHEY, CDR2 SVGAGI. The CDR3 is 12 amino acids. CDR3 loop: CASRILGEKLFF. The CDR3 DNA reads as TGTGCCAGCAGAATACTTGGTGAAAAACTGTTTTTT.

The chain is built from TRBV7-9 and TRBJ1-4; 7 nucleotides align to TRBD1. V lost 6 bases and J lost 0; bases outside the gene matches: 4. This CDR3 comprises 15 residues. CDR1 and CDR2 (germline): SEHNR, FQNEAQ (reference sequence). The CDR3 reads CASSSGGTTNEKLFF. For the CDR3, the DNA is TGTGCCAGCAGTTCAGGGGGAACAACTAATGAAAAACTGTTTTTT.

As for this clone: This specimen includes other DNA sequences encoding the same CDR3. V is TRBV5-4 and J is TRBJ2-1; TRBD1 matches at 7 bases. Losses at the gene ends were 0 bases for V and 2 bases for J; bases not matched to a gene: 2. In germline, CDR1 is SGHNT, CDR2 YYREEE (reference sequence). The CDR3 is made up of 15 amino acids. CDR3 amino acids: CASSLGQGTYNEQFF. The DNA of the CDR3 is TGTGCCAGCAGCTTGGGACAGGGAACCTACAATGAGCAGTTCTTC.

The chain has TRBV7-2 and TRBJ2-3; possible D gene TRBD2, 6 bases. The length of the CDR3 is 14 residues. V shed 6 bases and J shed 6 bases, with 16 bases lying between them. The germline gives CDR1 SGHTA, CDR2 FQGNSA. Written as DNA, the CDR3 is TGTGCCAGCAGAAGTACGGGAGCATCGGATACGCAGTATTTT. Protein: CASRSTGASDTQYF.

The chain links TRBV7-3 to TRBJ2-5, with D tentatively TRBD1 or TRBD2 (6 bases each). The germline V gene has CDR1 SGHTA and CDR2 FQGTGA. V dropped 3 bases and J dropped 4 bases, with 12 bases sitting between them. This CDR3 contains 14 residues. In DNA, the CDR3 is TGTGCCAGCAGCTTCTTAGGGGGAGGAGAGACCCAGTACTTC. Translating it yields CASSFLGGGETQYF.

This clone was counted only a few times. V usage is TRBV7-9 and J usage is TRBJ2-7; D unclear. CDR3 length equals 12 residues. Germline V gene data show CDR1 as SEHNR and CDR2 as FQNEAQ (reference sequence). V was pared by 3 bases and J by 5 bases, with 8 bases between. CDR3: CASSLVTHEQYF. The CDR3 nucleotides are TGTGCCAGCAGCTTGGTTACCCACGAGCAGTACTTC.

The CDR3 DNA is TGTGCCAGCGCAACAGGGCTTCTTCAACTTAATGGCTACACCTTC. Translated, it gives CASATGLLQLNGYTF. The rearrangement uses TRBV6-5 and TRBJ1-2; weak D call: TRBD1 (6 bases). Germline V lookup: CDR1 MNHEY, CDR2 SVGAGI. This CDR3 is 15 amino acids long. The V end lost 8 bases, the J end lost 6 bases, and 22 bases lay between the germline ends.

The chain has TRBV5-1 and TRBJ1-2; unclear D gene. Germline CDR1 and CDR2: SGHRS and YFSETQ. Trimming took 6 bases from V and 1 from J, leaving 10 bases between them. The CDR3 length is 13 residues. The CDR3 region is CASKHGVNYGYTF. CDR3 nucleotides: TGCGCCAGCAAACATGGTGTTAACTATGGCTACACCTTC.

This sequence joins TRBV4-1 and TRBJ2-1; weak D call: TRBD2 (5 bases). Looked up from germline, CDR1 is MGHRA and CDR2 is YSYEKL. Trimming removed 0 bases from V and 6 bases from J, with 6 bases in between. The CDR3 loop spans 13 amino acids. CDR3 in DNA: TGCGCCAGCAGCCAAGAAGGACTCAATGAGCAGTTCTTC. This codes for CASSQEGLNEQFF.

CDR3 in amino acids: CASSYGGQGSYEQYF. CDR3 in DNA: TGTGCCAGCAGTTACGGAGGACAGGGTTCGTACGAGCAGTACTTC. The rearrangement links TRBV6-6 to TRBJ2-7; 8 bases map to TRBD1. There are 15 residues in the CDR3. After removal of 2 bases from V and 4 bases from J, the junction contained 7 bases not matched to a gene. Germline CDR1 reads MNHNY; CDR2 reads SVGAGI (reference sequence).

This chain uses TRBV10-3 with TRBJ2-7, with 11 bases fitting TRBD1. The germline V gene has CDR1 ENHRY and CDR2 SYGVKD. The junction had 3 bases not matched to a gene; V was cut back by 6 bases and J by 2 bases. This CDR3 is 14 amino acids long. The chain's CDR3 is CAIRPGQGAYEQYF. In DNA form, the CDR3 reads TGTGCCATCAGACCGGGACAGGGGGCCTACGAGCAGTACTTC.

The J gene is TRBJ2-7, the V gene TRBV10-3, with TRBD2 matching over 12 bases. This CDR3 is built from 15 residues. J was trimmed by 7 bases and V by 2 bases; bases with no gene match: 6. Germline loops: CDR1 ENHRY, CDR2 SYGVKD. CDR3 sequence: CAISELAGLAGEQYF. Written as DNA, the CDR3 is TGTGCCATCAGTGAGCTAGCTGGACTAGCGGGAGAGCAGTACTTC.

The rearrangement uses TRBV18 and TRBJ2-7; 7 bases are a match to TRBD2. V lost 6 bases to trimming and J lost 4 bases; unmatched junction nucleotides: 6. In germline, CDR1 is KGHSH, CDR2 LQKENI. The length of the CDR3 is 13 residues. The CDR3 bases are TGTGCCAGCTCGGGGGGGAATCGTTACGAGCAGTACTTC. This translates into CASSGGNRYEQYF.